This TCR beta chain was observed in a study of HIV-infected children after antiretroviral therapy interruption. Study-level findings and limits: Naive CD4+ Gini coefficient rose by interruption end, suggesting clonal expansion. Sorted CD45RA+ naive cells might include minor non-naive CD45RA+ cells.

Treatment here: PENTA 11 planned treatment interruption arm or continuous ART arm. Cryopreserved PBMC samples required at least 5 million viable cells. From thawed PBMCs, naive CD4+ CD45RA+ CD45RO- T cells were sorted. As to this clonotype: Its specificity is not known.

Unique molecular identifiers were included in an RNA-based 3' RACE TCR library. From the 3' RACE reads, TCRdb called clonotypes with MiXCR, one entry per CDR3 protein. Of around 40,000 distinct CDR3 sequences detected, 5% to 8% appear once; the ten largest clones hold roughly 1%. Material: CD45RA+ CD4+ T cells from PBMCs, pooled from several time points, obtained from a donor given antiretroviral therapy, either interrupted or continuous. Subset of the sample: naive CD4+ CD45RA+ CD45RO- T cells. The sequence derives from a pool of human donors with HIV.

CDR3 in DNA: TGTGCCAGCAGTGTCTGGGTACCCCAAGAGACCCAGTACTTC. It encodes CASSVWVPQETQYF. The genes are TRBV25-1 and TRBJ2-5; D unresolved. Germline-derived CDR1 and CDR2 are MGHDK and SYGVNS. The CDR3 consists of 14 residues. Between the trimmed V and J ends, which lost 4 bases and 1 base, there was a span of 10 bases.